This TCR beta chain was observed in a study of T cell repertoires in cytomegalovirus infection. For the study at large: Shared public TCR beta signatures pointed to both CMV infection and a matching HLA type. Study-wide results and limits: The response measured ex vivo was dominated by TCR beta clonotypes (HLA-C-restricted and CMV-specific). Identification of carriers of CMV plus the relevant HLA was performed using cumulative public TCR beta family frequency.

Trimming removed 5 bases from V and 0 bases from J, with 10 bases in between. Germline values: CDR1 SGHVS, CDR2 FNYEAQ. The CDR3 length is 14 residues. Via MiXCR, TCRdb re-called the reads, giving one row per CDR3 protein. The table shows around 450,000 distinct CDR3 sequences, with 30% to 40% occurring only once. This clonotype appeared many times. Its specificity is not known. V is TRBV7-6 and J is TRBJ1-2; no reliable D call. The source is a human donor in good health (CMV status not recorded). Some clones in this sample may be carry-over from other donors' samples. The sample taken for sequencing was PBMCs. CDR3 coding DNA: TGTGCCAGCAGCCCGGACGAAGCTAACTATGGCTACACCTTC. Translated: CASSPDEANYGYTF.